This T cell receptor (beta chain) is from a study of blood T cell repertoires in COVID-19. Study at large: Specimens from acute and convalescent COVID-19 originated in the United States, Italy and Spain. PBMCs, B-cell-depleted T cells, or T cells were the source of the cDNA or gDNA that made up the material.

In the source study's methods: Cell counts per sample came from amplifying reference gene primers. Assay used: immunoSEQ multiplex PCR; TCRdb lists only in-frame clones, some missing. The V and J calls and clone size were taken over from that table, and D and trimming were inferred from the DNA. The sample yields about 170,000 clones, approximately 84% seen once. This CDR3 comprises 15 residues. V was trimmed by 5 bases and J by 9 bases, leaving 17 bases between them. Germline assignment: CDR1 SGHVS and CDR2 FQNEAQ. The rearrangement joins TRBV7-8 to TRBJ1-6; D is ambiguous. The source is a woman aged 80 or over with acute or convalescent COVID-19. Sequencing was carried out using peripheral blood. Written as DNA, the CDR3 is TGTGCCAGCAGCGAAGACACGCCAATAGTTTCACCCCTCCACTTT. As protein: CASSEDTPIVSPLHF.